These T cell receptor beta chains were read from a single sample in a study of shared clonotypes between healthy human individuals. The method was immunoSEQ multiplex PCR; TCRdb's version includes in-frame clones alone and lacks a portion of them. The table includes hundreds of thousands of clones, about 70% detected once. Sequenced material: memory CD4+ T cells sorted from blood. These receptors all come from a man aged 25-45 years in good health. Both conserved end residues are part of each CDR3. A D gene is named only where the DNA matches it firmly. Some rows mark clone size as missing; the rest say once, few, many or name a class of expanded clone.

NA	TRBD1	TRBV5-6	TRBJ2-4	TGTGCCAGCAGCTTGGCCCCACAGGGGGCCAAAAACATTCAGTACTTC	CASSLAPQGAKNIQYF
few	NA	TRBV7-9	TRBJ2-7	TGTGCCAGCAGTAAATATTCGGGGAGTAGCTACGAGCAGTACTTC	CASSKYSGSSYEQYF
NA	NA	TRBV11-2	TRBJ1-1	TGTGCCAGCAGGAGCGTGGTGAGAGTTGAAGCTTTCTTT	CASRSVVRVEAFF
NA	TRBD2	TRBV7-2	TRBJ2-5	TGTGCCAGCAGCTTGCGCGTTAGCGGGGAAGAGACCCAGTACTTC	CASSLRVSGEETQYF
NA	NA	TRBV27	TRBJ2-1	TGTGCCAGCAGTTTCGGACGGGAGCTAAATGAGCAGTTCTTC	CASSFGRELNEQFF
NA	NA	TRBV6-5	TRBJ2-5	TGTGCCAGCAGTTACTCGTCAGGGCACCAAGAGACCCAGTACTTC	CASSYSSGHQETQYF
NA	NA	TRBV6-1	TRBJ2-7	TGTGCCAGCACCGAGCGGGTTGATGGGGGCTACGAGCAGTACTTC	CASTERVDGGYEQYF
once	TRBD1	TRBV14	TRBJ1-2	TGTGCCAGCAGCCAGATACCCGGGACAGGGGGCTATGGCTACACCTTC	CASSQIPGTGGYGYTF
NA	NA	TRBV5-1	TRBJ1-1	TGCGCCAGCAGCTTGGGCTCGAGCCTCAACACTGAAGCTTTCTTT	CASSLGSSLNTEAFF
NA	NA	TRBV30	TRBJ1-5	TGTGCCTGGAGGGGCCCGGGCTCTAATCAGCCCCAGCATTTT	CAWRGPGSNQPQHF
NA	TRBD2	TRBV29-1	TRBJ2-3	TGCAGCGTTGAAGGAATTTCCGGGACTAGCGGGACCAGCACAGATACGCAGTATTTT	CSVEGISGTSGTSTDTQYF
NA	NA	TRBV28	TRBJ1-1	TGTGCCAGCAGTATAACAGGGAAGGACACTGAAGCTTTCTTT	CASSITGKDTEAFF
NA	TRBD1	TRBV6-1	TRBJ2-7	TGTGCCAGCAGGGAGGGACAGGGGCCCTACGAGCAGTACTTC	CASREGQGPYEQYF
NA	TRBD2	TRBV5-6	TRBJ2-7	TGTGCCAGCAGCTTCAAGGCCCTAGCGGGAGGGCGGGAGCAGTACTTC	CASSFKALAGGREQYF
NA	NA	TRBV19	TRBJ1-1	TGTGCCAGTAGTATCCATTATTTCCGGCGCATTAAGACTATGAACACTGAAGCTTTCTTT	CASSIHYFRRIKTMNTEAFF
NA	NA	TRBV6-1	TRBJ1-1	TGTGCCAGCAATAACTTGATCACTGAAGCTTTCTTT	CASNNLITEAFF
NA	NA	TRBV5-1	TRBJ1-3	TGCGCCAGCAGCTGGACCGGGGACACCATATATTTT	CASSWTGDTIYF
NA	NA	TRBV4-1	TRBJ2-1	TGCGCCAGCAGCCAAGGGTTGTCTGAGCAGTTCTTC	CASSQGLSEQFF
NA	NA	TRBV10-3	TRBJ1-3	TGTGCCATCGGGGGGCCCGGAAACACCATATATTTT	CAIGGPGNTIYF
NA	TRBD2	TRBV2	TRBJ2-3	TGTGCCAGCAGGCCGGGGCAGCTAGCGGGAGGTTTGTCGGCGCATTTT	CASRPGQLAGGLSAHF
NA	TRBD2	TRBV2	TRBJ2-1	TGTGCCAGCAGTGCAAGGACTAGCGGGAGTTACAATGAGCAGTTCTTC	CASSARTSGSYNEQFF
NA	NA	TRBV28	TRBJ2-7	TGTGCCAGCACCGAGGGGAGGACGTTTTCCTACGAGCAGTACTTC	CASTEGRTFSYEQYF
NA	NA	TRBV1	TRBJ2-6	TGCACCAGCAGCAGGTGTGCACAAAGTCGGGCCAACGTCCTGACTTTC	CTSSRCAQSRANVLTF
NA	NA	TRBV2	TRBJ2-5	TGTGCCAGCAGCCTTAGGACGGGGGAAAAGACCCAGTACTTC	CASSLRTGEKTQYF
NA	NA	TRBV11-2	TRBJ1-3	TGTGCCAGCAGCAGGGGGGGGAACGGTTTTGGAAACACCATATATTTT	CASSRGGNGFGNTIYF
NA	NA	TRBV18	TRBJ2-3	TGTGCCAGCTCACCACCGGCCGGGGCGACAGATACGCAGTATTTT	CASSPPAGATDTQYF
NA	NA	TRBV7-8	TRBJ2-7	TGTGCCAGCAGCCTCGTCGCCTACGAGCAGTACTTC	CASSLVAYEQYF
NA	NA	TRBV10-3	TRBJ2-1	TGTGCCATCAGTGAGAGGGTGGTCCATGAGCAGTTCTTC	CAISERVVHEQFF
NA	NA	TRBV29-1	TRBJ2-7	TGCAGCGTTGCCGACAGGCTTACCTACGAGCAGTACTTC	CSVADRLTYEQYF
once	NA	TRBV21-1	TRBJ2-4	TGTGCCAGCAGCAAGGTCTCTCAGCGGGAGGTAAACATTCAGTACTTC	CASSKVSQREVNIQYF
once	NA	TRBV4-1	TRBJ2-2	TGCGCCAGCAGCCAGGGGACTTTGAACACCGGGGAGCTGTTTTTT	CASSQGTLNTGELFF
few	NA	TRBV7-6	TRBJ2-5	TGTGCCAGCAGCTTAGGTCCCCAAGAGACCCAGTACTTC	CASSLGPQETQYF
NA	NA	TRBV19	TRBJ2-1	TGTGCCAGTAGCACACCAAAGCAGTTCTTC	CASSTPKQFF
NA	NA	TRBV11-2	TRBJ2-5	TGTGCCAGCAGCTTAGCCGTTGGGGCGCGGACCCAGTACTTC	CASSLAVGARTQYF
NA	TRBD1	TRBV4-3	TRBJ2-7	TGCGCCAGCAGCCAAGCAGCGGGACAGGGTCGCGAGCAGTACTTC	CASSQAAGQGREQYF
NA	TRBD1	TRBV19	TRBJ2-2	TGTGCCAGTTTACAGGGGGCCGTTAGGCCCGGGGAGCTGTTTTTT	CASLQGAVRPGELFF
NA	NA	TRBV7-9	TRBJ1-1	TGTGCCAGCAGCTGGGAGGGCCCCCTCACTGAAGCTTTCTTT	CASSWEGPLTEAFF
NA	NA	TRBV20-1	TRBJ2-1	TGCAGTGCTAGAGGCTACAATGAGCAGTTCTTC	CSARGYNEQFF
NA	NA	TRBV11-2	TRBJ1-5	TGTGCCAGCAGCTTAGCGGCTAAGCAGCCCCAGCATTTT	CASSLAAKQPQHF
NA	NA	TRBV18	TRBJ2-7	TGTGCCAGCTCCCCGAGGGCTCCAACGATGGGGGAGCAGTACTTC	CASSPRAPTMGEQYF
NA	NA	TRBV6-1	TRBJ2-2	TGTGCCAGCAGTGGACGATTGTGGGAGAACACCGGGGAGCTGTTTTTT	CASSGRLWENTGELFF
NA	TRBD1	TRBV6-1	TRBJ1-2	TGTGCCAGCAGTGCTGACAGGGATACCTATGGCTACACCTTC	CASSADRDTYGYTF
NA	NA	TRBV2	TRBJ2-2	TGTGCCAGCAGTGTTTCTCAAGGCACCGGGGAGCTGTTTTTT	CASSVSQGTGELFF
once	NA	TRBV25-1	TRBJ1-2	TGTGCCAGCAGTGGCTATACGACCTATGGCTACACCTTC	CASSGYTTYGYTF
few	TRBD2	TRBV5-4	TRBJ2-1	TGTGCCAGCAGCTTAGCGGCGGGAGCTAATGAGCAGTTCTTC	CASSLAAGANEQFF
NA	TRBD1	TRBV5-5	TRBJ2-1	TGTGCCAGCAGCTTAGGGACAGGGATCGTCGATGAGCAGTTCTTC	CASSLGTGIVDEQFF
NA	NA	TRBV5-4	TRBJ1-3	TGTGCCCCCAGACAAGGGCAGGTCTCTGGAAACACCATATATTTT	CAPRQGQVSGNTIYF